This T cell receptor beta chain originates from a study of OX40 agonist ivuxolimab in advanced cancers. In the study overall: The dose-escalation cohort was over 65% male, with a mean age of around 54 years, ranging roughly 20 to 90.

V lost 0 bases to trimming and J lost 3 bases, with 21 bases between them. The CDR3 is 18 amino acids. In germline, CDR1 is GTSNPN, CDR2 SVGIG (reference sequence). Clones were read by immunoSEQ multiplex PCR, and TCRdb kept only the in-frame ones, dropping some. The table records some 15,000 clones, 75% to 90% of them present only once. This sequence joins TRBV30 and TRBJ2-1; maybe TRBD2 (5 bases). This TCR was sampled from an adult with an advanced solid tumor such as melanoma, head and neck, liver or kidney cancer. The source material was CD4+ or CD8+ T cells sorted from blood, sampled in a trial of the OX40 agonist ivuxolimab. CDR3 region: CAWSVFYVVRRGYNEQFF. The DNA of the CDR3 is TGTGCCTGGAGTGTATTTTACGTGGTCCGACGGGGCTACAATGAGCAGTTCTTC.